A single sample gave rise to the 23 T cell receptor beta chains below, sequenced in a study of T cell responses to AZD1222 COVID-19 vaccine. The data were produced by immunoSEQ multiplex PCR, yet TCRdb's version contains in-frame clones alone and is incomplete. The data hold 70,000 to 75,000 clones, with around 81% observed a single time. Specimen: peripheral blood, collected 28 days after the second AZD1222 dose. Receptors originate from an adult who received the AZD1222 COVID-19 vaccine.

The chain couples TRBV7-6 to TRBJ1-5, with D possibly being TRBD1 (5 bases). Germline CDR1 reads SGHVS; CDR2 reads FNYEAQ. The CDR3 covers 16 residues. Trimming left V 1 base short and J 6 bases short, with 16 bases between. The CDR3 DNA is TGTGCCAGCAGCTTAGTCGCGACAGCAGGGATTCAGCCCCAGCATTTT. It yields the protein CASSLVATAGIQPQHF. The complete variable domain, with remaining parts taken from reference TRBV7-6 and TRBJ1-5, reads GAGVSQSPRYKVTKRGQDVALRCDPISGHVSLYWYRQALGQGPEFLTYFNYEAQQDKSGLPNDRFSAERPEGSISTLTIQRTEQRDSAMYRCASSLVATAGIQPQHFGDGTRLSIL.

V is TRBV6-1 and J is TRBJ2-7; D tentatively fits TRBD1 or TRBD2 (5 bases each). V lost 8 bases and J lost 7, with 21 bases in between. Germline V gene lookup returns CDR1 MNHNS and CDR2 SASEGT. This CDR3 has 14 amino acids. The CDR3 DNA is TGTGCCAGCGGGGCCTCGGGGAATCTGAAGGAGCAGTACTTC. The encoded protein is CASGASGNLKEQYF.

Remarks on this clone: This CDR3 is also generated by other DNA sequences in the sample. The chain employs TRBV6-2 or TRBV6-3 and TRBJ2-7, with D hard to call. Trimming cost V 0 bases and J 0 bases, with 0 bases left between them. CDR3 length equals 12 residues. The germline gives CDR1 MNHEY, CDR2 SVGEGT. In DNA form, the CDR3 reads TGTGCCAGCAGTTACTCCTCCTACGAGCAGTACTTC. It is translated as CASSYSSYEQYF.

DNA for the CDR3: TGTGCCAGCAGCGGGGCGAGGGGCGGGATGAATGAGCAGTTCTTC. Amino acid sequence: CASSGARGGMNEQFF. The rearrangement joins TRBV7-9 to TRBJ2-1, with D tentatively TRBD2 (6 bases). The V gene's germline CDR1 is SEHNR and CDR2 FQNEAQ (reference sequence). Trimming cost V 5 bases and J 7 bases, with 18 bases left between them. The CDR3 runs to 15 residues.

V gene TRBV3-1 (or the pseudogene TRBV3-2) combines with J gene TRBJ2-7, with TRBD2 matching over 12 bases. The CDR3 length is 17 residues. V gave up 4 bases and J gave up 0 bases; unmatched junction bases: 7. Germline CDR1 and CDR2: LGHDT and YNNKEL (reference sequence). This chain's CDR3 is CASSRTSGIPSSYEQYF. CDR3 in DNA: TGTGCCAGCAGCCGGACTAGCGGGATCCCAAGCTCCTACGAGCAGTACTTC.

The gene calls are TRBV7-2 and TRBJ1-2, with a weak D call TRBD1 (6 bases). This CDR3 contains 16 residues. The V gene's germline CDR1 is SGHTA and CDR2 FQGNSA. The V end was cut by 5 bases, the J end by 0 bases, with 16 bases between. The CDR3 coding sequence is TGTGCCAGCAGCCTCTCCGGACAGAGGACTAACTATGGCTACACCTTC. This sequence encodes CASSLSGQRTNYGYTF.

This clone was seen more than once but under ten times. The V call is TRBV18, the J call TRBJ2-1; D possibly corresponds to TRBD1 (6 bases). The CDR3 contains 17 residues. With 3 bases removed from V and 3 bases from J, the gap between germline ends came to 18 bases. Germline CDR1 reads KGHSH; CDR2 reads LQKENI. The CDR3 bases are TGTGCCAGCTCACCCCGCTCACAGGGTCCCGGCTACAATGAGCAGTTCTTC. The encoded protein is CASSPRSQGPGYNEQFF.

This chain links TRBV7-8 with TRBJ1-3; no definite D call. This CDR3 contains 16 residues. V lost 5 bases, J lost 0 bases, and 14 bases lay in between. CDR1 is SGHVS and CDR2 is FQNEAQ in the germline V gene. CDR3 coding DNA: TGTGCCAGCAGCCCTCAGGCGACCCGCTCTGGAAACACCATATATTTT. This gives the protein CASSPQATRSGNTIYF.

The rearrangement joins TRBV2 to TRBJ2-5; D might be TRBD1 (5 bases). V was shortened by 2 bases and J by 9 bases, with 16 bases between the two germline ends. The CDR3 is made up of 14 amino acids. Germline V gene lookup returns CDR1 SNHLY and CDR2 FYNNEI. CDR3 amino acids: CASSERLAGSSQYF. The CDR3 DNA sequence: TGTGCCAGCAGTGAACGATTGGCAGGGTCCTCCCAGTACTTC.

This rearrangement joins TRBV7-2 to TRBJ2-1; D not certain. Germline CDR1 reads SGHTA; CDR2 reads FQGNSA. The CDR3 is made up of 12 amino acids. Trimming stripped 5 bases from V and 10 bases from J, with 12 bases between. The CDR3 sequence is CASSRAQVEQFF. CDR3 coding DNA: TGTGCCAGCAGCCGAGCCCAGGTAGAGCAGTTCTTC.

The V and J genes are TRBV6-1 and TRBJ2-2; D remains ambiguous. The germline V gene has CDR1 MNHNS and CDR2 SASEGT. The CDR3 is 13 amino acids. Deletions cut 0 bases from V and 10 bases from J, with 9 bases between. The CDR3 nucleotides read TGTGCCAGCAGTGAAGCCTTGTTTGTGGAGCTGTTTTTT. This encodes CASSEALFVELFF.

The chain recombines TRBV5-4 with TRBJ2-7; 9 bases fit TRBD2. V was clipped by 3 bases and J by 2 bases; unmatched bases: 6. This CDR3 contains 15 residues. Germline V CDR1 and CDR2: SGHNT, YYREEE (reference sequence). The CDR3 is CASSSAREGTYEQYF. For the CDR3, the DNA is TGTGCCAGCAGCTCCGCGCGGGAGGGAACCTACGAGCAGTACTTC.

This clone was seen once. The chain uses TRBV6-1 and TRBJ1-2; D unclear. V shed 3 bases and J shed 4 bases, with 15 bases lying between them. Germline CDR1 is MNHNS and CDR2 is SASEGT. This CDR3 region has 15 residues. CDR3 protein: CASSESQVTFYGYTF. CDR3 nucleotide sequence: TGTGCCAGCAGTGAGTCCCAGGTTACCTTCTATGGCTACACCTTC.

J is TRBJ2-7 and V is TRBV27; 7 nucleotides match TRBD1. CDR3 length: 19 amino acids. Germline V gene sequence: CDR1 MNHEY, CDR2 SMNVEV (reference sequence). V shed 4 bases and J 3 bases; nucleotides not matched to a gene: 21. CDR3 DNA: TGTGCCAGCAGTTCCTTTCCCCTCGACAGGGCCCCGAGTTACTACGAGCAGTACTTC. It encodes CASSSFPLDRAPSYYEQYF.

This chain uses TRBV7-9 with TRBJ2-2; 10 nucleotides match TRBD1. Germline lookup yields CDR1 SEHNR and CDR2 FQNEAQ (reference sequence). V shed 6 bases and J 5 bases; nucleotides not matched to a gene: 6. The CDR3 runs 15 residues. The CDR3: CASRLGQGYTGELFF. Here the CDR3 DNA reads TGTGCCAGCAGACTGGGACAGGGGTATACCGGGGAGCTGTTTTTT.

The table lists this clone with a count of one. The rearrangement uses TRBV6-1 and TRBJ2-7; D call uncertain. The CDR3 has 14 residues. Germline assignment: CDR1 MNHNS and CDR2 SASEGT. Trimming shortened V by 1 base and J by 2 bases, and 9 bases separated the two germline ends. This chain's CDR3 is CASSEGTEPYEQYF. DNA of the CDR3: TGTGCCAGCAGTGAAGGGACGGAACCCTACGAGCAGTACTTC.

This chain links TRBV29-1 with TRBJ2-7, with D possibly TRBD1 on 5 matching bases. Germline lookup yields CDR1 SQVTM and CDR2 ANQGSEA. V shed 4 bases and J shed 3 bases, with 10 bases lying between them. The CDR3 length is 12 residues. The CDR3, as DNA: TGCAGCGTTGTGGATAGGGGCTACGAGCAGTACTTC. It encodes CSVVDRGYEQYF.

V gene TRBV7-9 combines with J gene TRBJ2-2; perhaps TRBD2 as D (5 bases). Deletions cut 5 bases from V and 8 bases from J, with 18 bases between. The V gene's germline CDR1 is SEHNR and CDR2 FQNEAQ (reference sequence). The length of the CDR3 is 15 residues. The CDR3 here is CASSPRASGKGELFF. The CDR3 bases are TGTGCCAGCAGCCCCCGGGCCTCGGGGAAAGGGGAGCTGTTTTTT.

The sample holds one count of this clone. The V gene is TRBV12-3 or TRBV12-4, the J gene TRBJ1-2; D uncertain. There are 12 residues in the CDR3. V gave up 3 bases and J gave up 8 bases, with 10 bases separating them. CDR3 bases: TGTGCCAGCAGTTTGGGGATCGCAGGCTACACCTTC. This encodes CASSLGIAGYTF.

The chain employs TRBV18 and TRBJ2-5; no clear D gene. Between the trimmed V and J ends, which lost 2 bases and 2 bases, there was a span of 15 bases. This CDR3 comprises 16 residues. Germline lookup yields CDR1 KGHSH and CDR2 LQKENI. The CDR3 region has the DNA TGTGCCAGCTCACCAATCAATATTGTCAGTCAAGAGACCCAGTACTTC. Amino acid sequence: CASSPINIVSQETQYF. Filled out from reference TRBV18 and TRBJ2-5, the complete variable domain reads NAGVMQNPRHLVRRRGQEARLRCSPMKGHSHVYWYRQLPEEGLKFMVYLQKENIIDESGMPKERFSAEFPKEGPSILRIQQVVRGDSAAYFCASSPINIVSQETQYFGPGTRLLVL.

As DNA, the CDR3 is TGTGCCAGCAGTTTGGCCGGGACAAAAGCCTACAATGAGCAGTTCTTC. Its translation: CASSLAGTKAYNEQFF. This sequence joins TRBV28 and TRBJ2-1; perhaps TRBD1 as D (6 bases). The CDR3 runs 16 residues. V gave up 3 bases and J gave up 2 bases, with 14 bases separating them. Per the germline V gene, CDR1 is MDHEN and CDR2 is SYDVKM.

The V and J genes are TRBV18 and TRBJ1-4; D uncertain. The ends were cut back, 3 bases at V and 6 bases at J, with 8 bases in the middle. Germline CDR1 reads KGHSH; CDR2 reads LQKENI. This CDR3 is built from 13 residues. The CDR3 region has the DNA TGTGCCAGCTCACCTTTAGTGGATGAAAAACTGTTTTTT. It yields the protein CASSPLVDEKLFF.

This chain connects TRBV2 to TRBJ1-1; D possibly corresponds to TRBD1 (5 bases). Germline values: CDR1 SNHLY, CDR2 FYNNEI. Deletions cut 8 bases from V and 0 bases from J, with 10 bases between. This CDR3 is 13 amino acids long. The DNA for the CDR3 is TGTGCCAGCGCCCGACAGTTGAACACTGAAGCTTTCTTT. It specifies CASARQLNTEAFF.